Following are 29 T cell receptor beta chains from one sample sequenced in a study of immune evolution from preneoplasia to lung adenocarcinoma. The table came from immunoSEQ multiplex PCR; TCRdb's copy has only in-frame clones and leaves some out. Here the sample spans 6,000 to 6,500 clones, around 82% being singletons. The sample was FFPE lung adenocarcinoma in situ tissue. Receptors were obtained from a donor older than 65 with lung adenocarcinoma.

This chain connects TRBV28 to TRBJ1-5; no definite D call. V lost 5 bases and J 2 bases, leaving 10 bases between the germline ends. Germline values: CDR1 MDHEN, CDR2 SYDVKM. The CDR3 is 14 residues long. The DNA for the CDR3 is TGTGCCAGCAGTGGTGTAGGCGGCAATCAGCCCCAGCATTTT. Translation: CASSGVGGNQPQHF.

This clone was found a few times. J is TRBJ2-2 and V is TRBV27; tentatively, D is TRBD1 (5 bases). With 2 bases removed from V and 4 bases from J, the gap between germline ends came to 14 bases. From germline, CDR1 is MNHEY and CDR2 SMNVEV (reference sequence). This CDR3 has 16 residues. In DNA, the CDR3 is TGTGCCAGCAGTTTAACGCCCGCCAGGGTCACCGGGGAGCTGTTTTTT. It codes for CASSLTPARVTGELFF.

In its sample, this clone ranks as large. The rearrangement joins TRBV15 to TRBJ2-3, with D unclear. V was cut by 1 base and J by 0 bases, with 11 bases left in between. CDR3 length: 16 amino acids. Germline V gene data show CDR1 as LNHNV and CDR2 as YYDKDF (reference sequence). The CDR3 spells CATSRGASTSTDTQYF. The CDR3 bases are TGTGCCACCAGCAGAGGTGCGTCTACTAGCACAGATACGCAGTATTTT.

The CDR3 coding sequence is TGTGCCTGGAGTGCCTGGGAATTACCGAACACTGAAGCTTTCTTT. Translated: CAWSAWELPNTEAFF. The rearrangement joins TRBV30 to TRBJ1-1; no definite D call. The CDR3 has 15 residues. Trimming removed 1 base from V and 1 base from J, with 13 bases in between. The germline CDR1 and CDR2 sequences are GTSNPN and SVGIG (reference sequence).

The chain combines TRBV28 with TRBJ1-5, with unresolved D. V was cut by 7 bases and J by 0 bases, with 7 bases left in between. This CDR3 comprises 13 residues. The germline CDR1 and CDR2 sequences are MDHEN and SYDVKM. In DNA, the CDR3 is TGTGCCAGCATGGCCTATAGCAATCAGCCCCAGCATTTT. It specifies CASMAYSNQPQHF.

This chain joins TRBV27 and TRBJ2-1; D ambiguous. Germline CDR1 MNHEY, CDR2 SMNVEV (reference sequence). V was clipped by 2 bases and J by 1 base, with 9 bases between them. The CDR3 contains 15 residues. CDR3 sequence (DNA): TGTGCCAGCAGTTTAAAGGGAACATCCTACAATGAGCAGTTCTTC. Its translation is CASSLKGTSYNEQFF.

The chain carries TRBV19 and TRBJ1-5, with 7 nucleotides matching TRBD1. The germline gives CDR1 LNHDA, CDR2 SQIVND (reference sequence). The CDR3 length is 15 residues. The V and J ends lost 6 bases and 5 bases, in that order; junction bases with no gene match: 10. The CDR3 DNA sequence: TGTGCCAGTAGAACGAGGGGGCGCCCCGATCAGCCCCAGCATTTT. This encodes CASRTRGRPDQPQHF. The variable domain in full, with the rest retrieved from reference TRBV19 and TRBJ1-5, is DGGITQSPKYLFRKEGQNVTLSCEQNLNHDAMYWYRQDPGQGLRLIYYSQIVNDFQKGDIAEGYSVSREKKESFPLTVTSAQKNPTAFYLCASRTRGRPDQPQHFGDGTRLSIL.

The chain joins TRBV11-2 to TRBJ1-4; possible D gene TRBD1, 6 bases. Germline CDR1 reads SGHAT; CDR2 reads FQNNGV. Trimming cost V 4 bases and J 15 bases, with 15 bases left between them. The CDR3 spans 12 residues. CDR3 residues: CASSSYRDLMFF. For the CDR3, the DNA is TGTGCCAGCAGCTCTTACAGGGACTTAATGTTTTTT.

The V gene is TRBV5-1, the J gene TRBJ1-2; TRBD1 might be the D (5 bases). The CDR3 contains 12 residues. The V end was cut by 4 bases, the J end by 3 bases, with 7 bases between. Germline CDR1 is SGHRS and CDR2 is YFSETQ. In DNA, the CDR3 is TGCGCCAGCAGCAAGACAGACTATGGCTACACCTTC. Translating it yields CASSKTDYGYTF.

The chain carries TRBV7-9 and TRBJ2-3; D is uncertain. With 2 bases removed from V and 2 bases from J, the gap between germline ends came to 8 bases. The CDR3 extends over 14 amino acids. Per germline, CDR1 SEHNR and CDR2 FQNEAQ (reference sequence). The CDR3 DNA follows: TGTGCCAGCAGCTTAACCAGAGACACAGATACGCAGTATTTT. Protein sequence: CASSLTRDTDTQYF.

The V gene is TRBV5-1, the J gene TRBJ1-6, with TRBD1 identical over 7 bases. Trimming at V came to 3 bases and at J to 3 bases, leaving 0 bases not matched to a gene. The CDR3 spans 14 residues. In germline, CDR1 is SGHRS, CDR2 YFSETQ. The CDR3, as DNA: TGCGCCAGCAGCTCAGGGGGCTATAATTCACCCCTCCACTTT. Encoded protein: CASSSGGYNSPLHF.

The chain recombines TRBV11-3 with TRBJ1-4, with D perhaps matching TRBD1 (5 bases). CDR1 and CDR2 (germline): SGHNT, YENEEA. V lost 1 base to trimming and J lost 5 bases, with 5 bases between them. This CDR3 is 13 amino acids long. CDR3 bases: TGTGCCAGCAGCTTAGGGGGGAATGAAAAACTGTTTTTT. It encodes CASSLGGNEKLFF.

The chain carries TRBV6-6 and TRBJ1-3, with D tentatively TRBD1 (5 bases). CDR1 and CDR2 from the germline V gene are MNHNY and SVGAGI (reference sequence). The CDR3 contains 15 residues. V gave up 6 bases and J gave up 3 bases, with 15 bases separating them. The CDR3, as DNA: TGTGCCAGCAGATCTCCAGGGCGTGATGGAAACACCATATATTTT. Translation gives CASRSPGRDGNTIYF.

This sequence joins TRBV11-3 and TRBJ1-3, with a weak D call TRBD1 (6 bases). Trimming shortened V by 5 bases and J by 0 bases, and 11 bases separated the two germline ends. The CDR3 is 15 residues long. Germline lookup yields CDR1 SGHNT and CDR2 YENEEA. CDR3 DNA sequence: TGTGCCAGCAGCCGGGGGCCGAGCTCTGGAAACACCATATATTTT. It translates to CASSRGPSSGNTIYF. The variable domain in full, completed from reference TRBV11-3 and TRBJ1-3, reads EAGVVQSPRYKIIEKKQPVAFWCNPISGHNTLYWYLQNLGQGPELLIRYENEEAVDDSQLPKDRFSAERLKGVDSTLKIQPAELGDSAVYLCASSRGPSSGNTIYFGEGSWLTVV.

Only one count was recorded for this clone. The V gene is TRBV10-3, the J gene TRBJ2-7, with a tentative D call TRBD1 (5 bases). V lost 6 bases, J lost 0 bases, and 12 bases lay in between. The CDR3 covers 14 residues. From germline, CDR1 is ENHRY and CDR2 SYGVKD. The CDR3 DNA sequence: TGTGCCATCAGAAACAGTGACAGCTCCTACGAGCAGTACTTC. This gives the protein CAIRNSDSSYEQYF.

This CDR3 reads CASSLGAGWETQYF. CDR3 DNA: TGTGCCAGCAGCTTGGGAGCAGGGTGGGAGACCCAGTACTTC. The rearrangement uses TRBV7-8 and TRBJ2-5; possibly TRBD1 or TRBD2 for D (5 bases each). The V gene lost 3 bases and the J gene lost 5 bases, with 13 bases spanning the gap. CDR3 length equals 14 residues. Germline-derived CDR1 and CDR2 are SGHVS and FQNEAQ.

This sequence joins TRBV15 and TRBJ2-7; a weak D match, TRBD2 (6 bases). Germline V CDR1 and CDR2: LNHNV, YYDKDF (reference sequence). This CDR3 contains 15 residues. V lost 1 base to trimming and J lost 5 bases, with 15 bases between them. The CDR3 loop reads CATSRVRESTHEQYF. As DNA, the CDR3 is TGTGCCACCAGCAGAGTCCGGGAGTCTACCCACGAGCAGTACTTC. Full variable domain (missing parts from reference TRBV15 and TRBJ2-7): DAMVIQNPRYQVTQFGKPVTLSCSQTLNHNVMYWYQQKSSQAPKLLFHYYDKDFNNEADTPDNFQSRRPNTSFCFLDIRSPGLGDTAMYLCATSRVRESTHEQYFGPGTRLTVT.

The chain uses TRBV7-9 and TRBJ1-1, with D perhaps TRBD1 (5 bases). This CDR3 is built from 14 residues. Trimming removed 1 base from V and 3 bases from J, with 9 bases in between. Germline-derived CDR1 and CDR2 are SEHNR and FQNEAQ (reference sequence). Here the CDR3 DNA reads TGTGCCAGCAGCTTAGGGGGAGGGGACACTGAAGCTTTCTTT. Amino acid sequence: CASSLGGGDTEAFF.

This clone came up once. The chain combines TRBV27 with TRBJ2-5, with 9 positions matching TRBD1. The CDR3 is made up of 17 amino acids. V shed 5 bases and J 5 bases; nucleotides not matched to a gene: 15. CDR1 MNHEY and CDR2 SMNVEV come from the germline V gene (reference sequence). Here the CDR3 DNA reads TGTGCCAGCAGTCAAACACGAGACGGGACAGGGAGCGAGACCCAGTACTTC. Its translation is CASSQTRDGTGSETQYF.

The V gene is TRBV29-1, the J gene TRBJ1-1; 7 positions match TRBD1. The ends lost 6 bases at V and 6 bases at J; junction bases unmatched: 7. The CDR3 has 12 residues. Germline CDR1 reads SQVTM; CDR2 reads ANQGSEA. Written as DNA, the CDR3 is TGCAGCGTGGGAACAGGGGTGTCTGAAGCTTTCTTT. It is translated as CSVGTGVSEAFF.

This rearrangement joins TRBV28 to TRBJ2-3, with 9 bases matching TRBD2. Germline CDR1 MDHEN, CDR2 SYDVKM. V was pared by 10 bases and J by 1 base, with 9 bases of the junction left unmatched. The CDR3 loop spans 15 amino acids. The CDR3: CATRRRGGGTDTQYF. In DNA form, the CDR3 reads TGTGCCACCAGGCGGCGGGGGGGCGGCACAGATACGCAGTATTTT.

The chain links TRBV18 to TRBJ2-5, with unresolved D. The V and J ends lost 8 bases and 1 base respectively, with 17 bases between them. Per the germline V gene, CDR1 is KGHSH and CDR2 is LQKENI. The CDR3 has 15 residues. CDR3 residues: CASTQKVEFQETQYF. The CDR3 DNA follows: TGTGCCAGCACCCAGAAGGTGGAGTTCCAAGAGACCCAGTACTTC. The variable domain in full, completed from reference TRBV18 and TRBJ2-5, reads NAGVMQNPRHLVRRRGQEARLRCSPMKGHSHVYWYRQLPEEGLKFMVYLQKENIIDESGMPKERFSAEFPKEGPSILRIQQVVRGDSAAYFCASTQKVEFQETQYFGPGTRLLVL.

V gene TRBV9 combines with J gene TRBJ2-7; 7 nucleotides align to TRBD2. Germline CDR1 reads SGDLS; CDR2 reads YYNGEE. The CDR3 is made up of 17 amino acids. Unmatched junction bases numbered 16, after V lost 2 bases and J lost 5 bases. This CDR3 reads CASSVGLSSGGQDEQYF. For the CDR3, the DNA is TGTGCCAGCAGCGTGGGCCTCTCTTCGGGGGGTCAGGACGAGCAGTACTTC.

The chain couples TRBV6-1 to TRBJ2-5; no clear D gene. The J call may be faulty, since TRBJ2-7 better matches the DNA end. There are 15 residues in the CDR3. Germline loops: CDR1 MNHNS, CDR2 SASEGT. CDR3 sequence reads: CASSADLASSYEQYF. CDR3 nucleotides: TGTGCCAGCAGTGCTGACCTTGCGAGCTCCTACGAGCAGTACTTC.

This clone has just a few counts. V and J are TRBV6-5 and TRBJ2-5; TRBD2 matches at 7 bases. This CDR3 contains 12 residues. The trim removed 7 bases at V and 4 bases at J, leaving 3 bases unmatched. Germline-derived CDR1 and CDR2 are MNHEY and SVGAGI. CDR3 in amino acids: CASNGLGETQYF. The CDR3 bases are TGTGCCAGCAATGGACTAGGAGAGACCCAGTACTTC.

The chain is built from TRBV2 and TRBJ2-7; D remains ambiguous. V shed 4 bases and J shed 4 bases, with 11 bases lying between them. CDR3 length: 13 residues. Germline V lookup: CDR1 SNHLY, CDR2 FYNNEI. The DNA for the CDR3 is TGTGCCAGCAGTGGGAGCACCGGTTACGAGCAGTACTTC. Translated, it gives CASSGSTGYEQYF.

The V gene is TRBV7-8, the J gene TRBJ1-5, with unresolved D. V was trimmed by 1 base and J by 0 bases, leaving 7 bases between them. The CDR3 runs 15 residues. Germline CDR1 SGHVS, CDR2 FQNEAQ. The CDR3 DNA is TGTGCCAGCAGCTTAGTACCGATTAGCAATCAGCCCCAGCATTTT. Translating it yields CASSLVPISNQPQHF.

This chain joins TRBV10-3 and TRBJ1-6; D not resolved. The ends were cut back, 4 bases at V and 12 bases at J, with 13 bases in the middle. The germline V gene encodes CDR1 ENHRY and CDR2 SYGVKD. The CDR3 is made up of 13 amino acids. The chain's CDR3 is CAISGAADEPLHF. The CDR3 nucleotides are TGTGCCATCAGTGGGGCGGCCGATGAACCCCTCCACTTT.

The rearrangement uses TRBV2 and TRBJ1-4, with D tentatively TRBD1 (5 bases). V lost 4 bases to trimming and J lost 7 bases, with 19 bases between them. The germline CDR1 and CDR2 sequences are SNHLY and FYNNEI. CDR3 length: 16 residues. The CDR3 here is CASSALGRARGEKLFF. CDR3 nucleotides: TGTGCCAGCAGTGCCCTTGGCAGGGCTAGGGGTGAAAAACTGTTTTTT.